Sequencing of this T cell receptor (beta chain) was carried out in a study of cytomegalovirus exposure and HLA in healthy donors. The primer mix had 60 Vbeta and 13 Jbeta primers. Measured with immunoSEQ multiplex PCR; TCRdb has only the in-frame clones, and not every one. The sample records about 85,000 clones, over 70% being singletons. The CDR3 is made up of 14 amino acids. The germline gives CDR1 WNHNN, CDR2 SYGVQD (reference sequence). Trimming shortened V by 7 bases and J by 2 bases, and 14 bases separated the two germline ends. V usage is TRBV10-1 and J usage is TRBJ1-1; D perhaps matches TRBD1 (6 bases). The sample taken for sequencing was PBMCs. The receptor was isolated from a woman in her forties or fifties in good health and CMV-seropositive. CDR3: CASTPGTSNTEAFF. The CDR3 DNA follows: TGCGCCAGCACCCCGGGGACATCCAACACTGAAGCTTTCTTT.